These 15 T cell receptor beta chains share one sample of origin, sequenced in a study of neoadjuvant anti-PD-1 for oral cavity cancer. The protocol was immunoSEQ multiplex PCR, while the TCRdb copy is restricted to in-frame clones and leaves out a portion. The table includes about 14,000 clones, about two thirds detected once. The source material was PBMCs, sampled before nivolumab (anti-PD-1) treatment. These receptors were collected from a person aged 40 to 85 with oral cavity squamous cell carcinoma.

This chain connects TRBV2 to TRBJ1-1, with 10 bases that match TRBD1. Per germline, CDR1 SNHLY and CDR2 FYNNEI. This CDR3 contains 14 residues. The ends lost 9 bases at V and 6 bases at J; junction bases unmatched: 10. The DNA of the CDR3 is TGTGCCAGTCAGGAGTTGACAGGGGGCCCTGAAGCTTTCTTT. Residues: CASQELTGGPEAFF.

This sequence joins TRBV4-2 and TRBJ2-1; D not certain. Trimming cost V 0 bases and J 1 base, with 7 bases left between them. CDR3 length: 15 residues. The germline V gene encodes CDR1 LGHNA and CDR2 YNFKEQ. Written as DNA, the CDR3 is TGTGCCAGCAGCCAAGATTGGGGTTCCTACAATGAGCAGTTCTTC. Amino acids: CASSQDWGSYNEQFF.

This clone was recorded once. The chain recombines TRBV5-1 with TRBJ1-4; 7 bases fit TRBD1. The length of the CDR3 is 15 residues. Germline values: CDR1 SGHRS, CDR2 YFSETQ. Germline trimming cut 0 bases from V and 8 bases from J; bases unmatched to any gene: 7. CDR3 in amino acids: CASSLVGQGEEKLFF. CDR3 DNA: TGCGCCAGCAGCTTGGTTGGCCAGGGGGAAGAAAAACTGTTTTTT.

In nucleotides, the CDR3 is TGTGCCAGTAGGATAAACGGACGGCAGAGGGGAAACACCATATATTTT. It encodes CASRINGRQRGNTIYF. The rearrangement joins TRBV19 to TRBJ1-3; D remains ambiguous. The germline gives CDR1 LNHDA, CDR2 SQIVND (reference sequence). V shed 6 bases and J shed 4 bases, with 19 bases lying between them. This CDR3 has 16 residues. The full variable domain, in which reference TRBV19 and TRBJ1-3 provide the parts outside the CDR3, is DGGITQSPKYLFRKEGQNVTLSCEQNLNHDAMYWYRQDPGQGLRLIYYSQIVNDFQKGDIAEGYSVSREKKESFPLTVTSAQKNPTAFYLCASRINGRQRGNTIYFGEGSWLTVV.

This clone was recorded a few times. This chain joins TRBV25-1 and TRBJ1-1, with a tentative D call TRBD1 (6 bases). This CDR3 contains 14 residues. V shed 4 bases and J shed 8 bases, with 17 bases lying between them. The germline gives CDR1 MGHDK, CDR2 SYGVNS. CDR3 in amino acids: CASSGQSWGAEAFF. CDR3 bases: TGTGCCAGCAGTGGGCAGTCCTGGGGGGCGGAAGCTTTCTTT.

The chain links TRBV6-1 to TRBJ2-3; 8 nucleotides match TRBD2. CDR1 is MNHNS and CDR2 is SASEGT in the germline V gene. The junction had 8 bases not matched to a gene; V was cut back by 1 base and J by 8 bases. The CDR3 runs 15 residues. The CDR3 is CASSEVGRAEGTQYF. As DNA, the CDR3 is TGTGCCAGCAGTGAAGTCGGGAGGGCCGAGGGTACGCAGTATTTT.

The CDR3: CASSLEYKGNEQFF. CDR3 sequence (DNA): TGTGCCAGCAGCTTGGAGTATAAGGGTAATGAGCAGTTCTTC. The chain links TRBV5-6 to TRBJ2-1, with D hard to call. The V gene's germline CDR1 is SGHDT and CDR2 YYEEEE. The CDR3 spans 14 residues. V lost 0 bases, J lost 7 bases, and 11 bases lay in between.

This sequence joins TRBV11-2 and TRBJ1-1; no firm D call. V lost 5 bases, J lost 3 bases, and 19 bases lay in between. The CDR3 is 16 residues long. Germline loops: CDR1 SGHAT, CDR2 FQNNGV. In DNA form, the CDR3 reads TGTGCCAGCAGCCCGAGAACTTCTTCAGAGGACACTGAAGCTTTCTTT. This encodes CASSPRTSSEDTEAFF. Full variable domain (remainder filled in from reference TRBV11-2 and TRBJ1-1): EAGVAQSPRYKIIEKRQSVAFWCNPISGHATLYWYQQILGQGPKLLIQFQNNGVVDDSQLPKDRFSAERLKGVDSTLKIQPAKLEDSAVYLCASSPRTSSEDTEAFFGQGTRLTVV.

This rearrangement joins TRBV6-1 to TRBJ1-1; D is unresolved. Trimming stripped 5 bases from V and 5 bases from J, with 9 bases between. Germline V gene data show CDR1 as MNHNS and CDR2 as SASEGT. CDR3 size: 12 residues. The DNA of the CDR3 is TGTGCCAGCAGTCGAGAGAAAACTGAAGCTTTCTTT. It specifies CASSREKTEAFF.

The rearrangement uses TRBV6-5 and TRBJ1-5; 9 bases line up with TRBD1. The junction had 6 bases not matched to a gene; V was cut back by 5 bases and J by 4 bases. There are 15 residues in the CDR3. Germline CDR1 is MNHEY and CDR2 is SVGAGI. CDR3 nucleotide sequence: TGTGCCAGCAGTGCGGACAGGGGTCCTAATCAGCCCCAGCATTTT. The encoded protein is CASSADRGPNQPQHF.

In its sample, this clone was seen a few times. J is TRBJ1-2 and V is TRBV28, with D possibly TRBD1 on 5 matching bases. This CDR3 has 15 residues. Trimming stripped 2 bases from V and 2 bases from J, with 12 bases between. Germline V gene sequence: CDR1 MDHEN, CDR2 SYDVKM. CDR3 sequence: CASSLVSGGNYGYTF. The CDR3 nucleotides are TGTGCCAGCAGTTTAGTATCGGGGGGGAACTATGGCTACACCTTC.

The CDR3 DNA sequence: TGTGCCAGCAGCTTAGCCTCAGGGTTCAGCTCCTACGAGCAGTACTTC. Translating gives CASSLASGFSSYEQYF. V and J are TRBV7-6 and TRBJ2-7; perhaps TRBD1 as D (5 bases). CDR3 length: 16 amino acids. V was shortened by 0 bases and J by 0 bases, with 12 bases between the two germline ends. CDR1 is SGHVS and CDR2 is FNYEAQ in the germline V gene.

The CDR3 region has the DNA TGTGCCAGTAGCCCACAGGGTTATCAGCCCCAGCATTTT. It specifies CASSPQGYQPQHF. The V gene is TRBV19, the J gene TRBJ1-5; TRBD1 might be the D (6 bases). The CDR3 extends over 13 amino acids. Trimming stripped 6 bases from V and 5 bases from J, with 11 bases between. Germline CDR1 reads LNHDA; CDR2 reads SQIVND (reference sequence).

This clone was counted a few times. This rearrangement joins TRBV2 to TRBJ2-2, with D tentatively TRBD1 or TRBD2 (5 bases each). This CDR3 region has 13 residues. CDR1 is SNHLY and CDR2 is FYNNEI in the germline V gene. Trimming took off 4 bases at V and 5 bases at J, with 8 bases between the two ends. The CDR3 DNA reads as TGTGCCAGCAGTGGGGGGAGAACCGGGGAGCTGTTTTTT. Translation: CASSGGRTGELFF.

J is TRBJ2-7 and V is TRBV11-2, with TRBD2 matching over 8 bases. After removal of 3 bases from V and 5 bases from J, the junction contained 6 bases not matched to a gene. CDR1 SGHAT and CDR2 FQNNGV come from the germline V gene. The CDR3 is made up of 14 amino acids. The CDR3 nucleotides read TGTGCCAGCAGCTTCCTTGGACTAGCCCACGAGCAGTACTTC. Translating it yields CASSFLGLAHEQYF.